Sequencing of this TCR beta chain was carried out in a study of shared clonotypes between healthy human individuals. It was at deep level that the assay was run. Genomic DNA of every subset was divided equally among multiple immunoSEQ plates. TCRdb keeps only in-frame clones here, not all; method: immunoSEQ multiplex PCR. The data contain around 1.9 million clones, over 85% of them singletons. This clone was observed once. Its antigen is unidentified. Study-wide results and caveats: Among the subsets, naive ones generally showed larger estimated richness than memory ones. The donor pool, a small one, limited the genetic and exposure-history diversity represented.

Naivety among CD8 cells was defined by CD45RO negativity and positive CCR7 selection, thereby excluding terminally differentiated effector memory CD45RA+ cells. CDR1 is SEHNR, CDR2 FQNEAQ, per germline (reference sequence). This CDR3 has 10 amino acids. V lost 10 bases and J 5 bases, leaving 8 bases between the germline ends. The sequence derives from a man younger than 35 in good health. Some clones in this sample may be carry-over from other donors' samples. The chain employs TRBV7-9 and TRBJ1-2; the D is unclear. Sample: naive CD8+ T cells from PBMCs. The CDR3 region has the DNA TGTGCCACCTCTGGGTATGGCTACACCTTC. Translated, it gives CATSGYGYTF.